This TCR beta chain was sequenced during a study of T cells in Graves' hyperthyroidism and ophthalmopathy. Template material for amplifying TCR beta CDR3 regions consisted of RNA transcripts. The HTBI primer set was used in a first-round RT-PCR of the TCR CDR3. TCRdb called the multiplex PCR reads again in MiXCR, with one record for every CDR3 protein. The data contain around 500,000 distinct CDR3 sequences, around a fifth of them singletons. Each diagnosis was grounded in clinical symptoms, serum thyroxine and TRAb, thyroid ultrasound, and orbital computed tomography. Around 9.8 ml fresh peripheral blood yielded the PBMCs. CDR1 is SGHDT, CDR2 YYEEEE, per germline. Trimming removed 1 base at V and 1 base at J, with 12 bases between. The CDR3 consists of 16 residues.

The chain couples TRBV5-6 to TRBJ1-3; a possible D gene is TRBD1 (5 bases). This TCR was sampled from a woman between 70 and 85 years old with Graves' ophthalmopathy. The sample was blood. The CDR3 loop reads CASSLKVDRSGNTIYF. The CDR3 DNA follows: TGTGCCAGCAGCTTGAAGGTCGACAGATCTGGAAACACCATATATTTT.